This T cell receptor beta chain is from a study of cytotoxic CD8 clonotypes in ibrutinib-treated CLL (dated by TCRdb to the early 2020s). Study-wide context: The cohort included about 15 treatment-naive and around 10 relapsed/refractory patients; roughly 17 were IGHV unmutated. Cryopreserved peripheral blood mononuclear cells were collected before treatment, at response, and at either disease progression or sustained remission. On average, each sample yielded some 250,000 productive templates and 94,082 productive rearrangements. Longitudinal samples were available for about 30% of the roughly 90 trial participants. The response samples were drawn at a median of roughly twelve months into treatment, with a range of about 6 to 40 months. Every remission and progressive disease sample was obtained while ibrutinib was still being received by the patients. Partial responses were observed in 24 patients and complete responses in 2; after a median follow-up of around 64 months, remission was maintained in approximately 14 patients and progression was observed in approximately 12. Overall study results and their limits: Public clonotypes were found to be uncommon and were observed to contract or remain stable during treatment; the increase in clonality was shown to reflect expansion of private clonotypes at ibrutinib response. Lymph node repertoires were not examined, and the timing of sampling was not matched between patients in sustained remission and those whose disease progressed. Clonality increased at ibrutinib response, stayed stable in sustained remission, and fell back toward baseline at progression. Baseline clonality was found to be higher than that of age-matched healthy donors and was strongly correlated with circulating CD8+ T-cell counts.

In regard to this clone: Its recognized antigen is unknown. There are no base qualities to consult, and no much larger clone falls within one base.

A MiSeq instrument was used for deep resolution sequencing, which targeted depths ranging from 1 in 1 million up to 1 in 200,000 T cells, with coverage averaging 10x for each clonotype. The immunoSEQ hsTCRB Kit was used to generate TCR beta libraries. Processing in the source paper ran as follows. The data were analyzed with ImmunoSEQ Analyzer and ImmunoSEQ Data Assistant, and V, D and J gene assignments followed IMGT definitions. Clonality, with values ranging from 0 to 1, was calculated as one minus the normalized Shannon entropy of productive rearrangement frequencies. Public clonotype analysis was restricted to overrepresented clonotypes comprising at least 0.05% of each patient's repertoire. Roughly 12 age-matched healthy donor repertoires from immuneACCESS were used as controls for clonality. The source is immuneACCESS, and TCRdb retained only in-frame sequences with V and J called. Part of the clones is not carried over; for the studies checked, unresolved V genes explain less than half of this, and the remainder is unexplained. The V and J calls and the clone size are those of that table, but D and trimming were determined from the DNA. This sample has some 81,000 clones in its table, and 70% to 80% of those were observed once. In total, the top ten clones hold around 4.8% of the sample.

The sample's time point label, in plain terms: about a year on ibrutinib. For TCR beta library preparation, 2 to 2.5 micrograms of genomic DNA were isolated from cryopreserved PBMCs. Longitudinal blood samples from CLL patients on ibrutinib monotherapy underwent high-throughput TCR beta sequencing. The patients took part in an open-label, single-center phase 2 trial of ibrutinib monotherapy. Specimen: PBMCs, collected after 12 months of ibrutinib treatment. The source of this sequence is a human donor with chronic lymphocytic leukemia.

The CDR3 protein sequence reads: CASRGFQSSYEQYF. The sequenced DNA: TGTGCCAGCAGGGGGTTCCAGAGTTCCTACGAGCAGTACTTC. The chain joins TRBV2 to TRBJ2-7; the D gene identity is not certain. According to the germline V gene, CDR1 reads SNHLY and CDR2 reads FYNNEI. V was cut back by 6 bases and J by 1 base, leaving a gap of 13 bases between them. The CDR3 runs 14 amino acids, cysteine and phenylalanine included. Only the CDR3 portion is preserved as DNA: 42 bases, with reading frame beginning at the first base. This CDR3, with the reference TRBV2 and TRBJ2-7 proteins standing in past its ends, gives the full variable domain EPEVTQTPSHQVTQMGQEVILRCVPISNHLYFYWYRQILGQKVEFLVSFYNNEISEKSEIFDDQFSVERPDGSNFTLKIRSTKLEDSAMYFCASRGFQSSYEQYFGPGTRLTVT.